This T cell receptor beta chain was captured in a study of T cell responses to AZD1222 COVID-19 vaccine. Profiled with immunoSEQ multiplex PCR; TCRdb holds only in-frame clones, not every one. This sample yields under 140,000 clones, of which 88% are seen a single time; 1.6% belongs to the top ten. This CDR3 is 12 amino acids long. The V end was cut by 3 bases, the J end by 2 bases, with 4 bases between. The sample was peripheral blood, taken on day 0 of AZD1222 vaccination. The receptor's source is an adult in good health. The V gene is TRBV12-3 or TRBV12-4, the J gene TRBJ1-1; unclear D gene. Here the CDR3 DNA reads TGTGCCAGCAGTTTTGGAAACACTGAAGCTTTCTTT. Encoded protein: CASSFGNTEAFF.